This TCR beta chain comes out of a study of CXCR3-negative and CXCR3-positive naive CD8 T cells. Overall study results and limits: Memory CD8+ cells had much lower diversity, and both naive subsets had comparably high diversity. TRBV-TRBJ usage was similar across naive CXCR3 subsets but distinct in memory cells. Cryopreserved cells showed partially decreased CXCR3 expression, and most assays used fresh PBMCs.

Using triplicate sorts, some 300,000 cells were collected each time from every CD8+ T cell subset. With respect to this clonotype: What it binds is not known.

The TRB cDNA libraries were prepared by 5' RACE with UMI labels. TCRdb re-called the 5' RACE reads; one entry per CDR3 protein, DNA not given. This repertoire includes about 48,000 distinct CDR3 sequences. The TCR comes from a human donor in good health. Some clones in this sample may be carry-over from other donors' samples. Sequenced input: memory CD8+ T cells from blood.

The CDR3 is CASSMTGSSYEQYF. The chain has TRBV28 and TRBJ2-7; TCRdb proposes TRBD1, but this gene call is untestable without DNA. CDR1 is MDHEN, CDR2 SYDVKM, per germline. This CDR3 region has 14 residues.